Below, 7 T cell receptor beta chains from the same sample are listed, as sequenced in a study of T cell repertoires in cytomegalovirus infection. MiXCR, run by TCRdb on the reads, gives a single entry per CDR3 protein. The sample holds some 200,000 distinct CDR3 sequences; 38% are singletons and the top ten take 59%. These receptors have no known antigen. The sample in question was CD8+ T cells from cultured PBMCs, obtained from culture after CMV antigen stimulation. These receptors all come from a human donor in good health (CMV status not recorded). Some clones in this sample may be carry-over from other donors' samples.

The chain combines TRBV7-9 with TRBJ2-5; a possible D gene is TRBD2 (5 bases). V gave up 0 bases and J gave up 3 bases, with 8 bases separating them. Germline V gives CDR1 SEHNR, CDR2 FQNEAQ (reference sequence). The CDR3 has 14 amino acids. The CDR3 loop is CASSLAMREETQYF. DNA of the CDR3: TGTGCCAGCAGCTTAGCAATGCGGGAAGAGACCCAGTACTTC.

A single count supports this clonotype. The J gene is TRBJ2-7, the V gene TRBV11-2, with D possibly being TRBD1 (6 bases). Trimming left V 4 bases short and J 5 bases short, with 15 bases between. The CDR3 totals 14 residues. From germline, CDR1 is SGHAT and CDR2 FQNNGV. CDR3 in DNA: TGTGCCAGCAGCTCCCCTTTCAGGGGAGACGAGCAGTACTTC. Translating gives CASSSPFRGDEQYF.

V gene TRBV4-2 combines with J gene TRBJ2-7; D may match TRBD1 or TRBD2 (5 bases each). Germline V CDR1 and CDR2: LGHNA, YNFKEQ. Trimming shortened V by 6 bases and J by 2 bases, and 8 bases separated the two germline ends. The CDR3 is 12 amino acids. CDR3: CASRGETYEQYF. The CDR3 DNA follows: TGTGCCAGCAGGGGGGAAACCTACGAGCAGTACTTC.

This clonotype was detected only once. The chain links TRBV29-1 to TRBJ2-5, with 8 positions matching TRBD2. Germline V gives CDR1 SQVTM, CDR2 ANQGSEA. V shed 5 bases and J 1 base; nucleotides not matched to a gene: 9. The CDR3 covers 15 residues. CDR3 in DNA: TGCAGCGTTACCCTAACTAGCGGATTCCAAGAGACCCAGTACTTC. Translation gives CSVTLTSGFQETQYF.

The chain uses TRBV4-2 and TRBJ2-2; D not resolved. Germline CDR1 reads LGHNA; CDR2 reads YNFKEQ. Trimming removed 1 base at V and 5 bases at J, with 11 bases between. This CDR3 has 15 amino acids. The CDR3 loop reads CASSQAPTTTGELFF. CDR3 sequence (DNA): TGTGCCAGCAGCCAAGCCCCTACTACTACCGGGGAGCTGTTTTTT.

The chain recombines TRBV5-5 with TRBJ2-7, with TRBD1 identical over 11 bases. This CDR3 has 17 amino acids. CDR1 is SGHKS, CDR2 YYEKEE, per germline (reference sequence). The J segment lost 3 bases and the V segment lost 4 bases, leaving 12 bases of the junction unmatched. The CDR3 sequence is CASSTGTGGLRDYEQYF. In DNA form, the CDR3 reads TGTGCCAGCAGCACCGGGACAGGGGGACTGAGGGACTACGAGCAGTACTTC.

V usage is TRBV7-9 and J usage is TRBJ2-5; TRBD2 is a possible D gene (6 bases). This CDR3 comprises 16 residues. V shed 5 bases and J shed 5 bases, with 21 bases lying between them. CDR1 is SEHNR and CDR2 is FQNEAQ in the germline V gene (reference sequence). CDR3 in DNA: TGTGCCAGCAGCCCCAGCGGACAAGGAGGGAGGGAGACCCAGTACTTC. It yields the protein CASSPSGQGGRETQYF.